The 20 T cell receptor beta chains presented below share a single source sample, sequenced in a study of beta chain features in type 1 diabetes. Expressed TCRB transcripts were sequenced, since all the RNA that had been isolated was reverse transcribed. Sequencing was performed with immunoSEQ multiplex PCR; in TCRdb, only in-frame clones are kept and a portion is missing. The table lists about 200,000 clones, roughly 10% of them singletons, with 1% to 1.5% in the top ten. The sample comprised central memory CD4+ T cells from blood. The source of these receptors is a man aged 18-30 years in good health.

The V and J genes are TRBV11-3 and TRBJ2-2; 13 bases match TRBD2. V lost 3 bases, J lost 7 bases, and 5 bases stayed unmatched. The CDR3 extends over 16 amino acids. CDR1 SGHNT and CDR2 YENEEA come from the germline V gene. The CDR3 sequence: CASSLGTSGTDGELFF. The CDR3 DNA reads as TGTGCCAGCAGCTTGGGGACTAGCGGGACGGACGGGGAGCTGTTTTTT.

This clone was recorded a few times. Here the CDR3 reads CASSLRGRNTEAFF. DNA for the CDR3: TGTGCCAGCAGTTTGAGGGGAAGGAACACTGAAGCTTTCTTT. The chain couples TRBV27 to TRBJ1-1; D is possibly TRBD1 (5 bases). The CDR3 is 14 amino acids. Per the germline V gene, CDR1 is MNHEY and CDR2 is SMNVEV (reference sequence). V was clipped by 3 bases and J by 1 base, with 9 bases between them.

This chain connects TRBV5-1 to TRBJ2-1; 10 bases line up with TRBD2. The V gene end was trimmed by 3 bases and the J gene end by 1 base; junction bases not matched to a gene: 7. Germline loops: CDR1 SGHRS, CDR2 YFSETQ. The CDR3 is made up of 17 amino acids. CDR3 sequence: CASSYASGGGSYNEQFF. DNA of the CDR3: TGCGCCAGCAGCTATGCTAGCGGGGGTGGATCCTACAATGAGCAGTTCTTC.

This clone has just a few counts. The rearrangement joins TRBV10-3 to TRBJ2-2, with no clear D. V was clipped by 8 bases and J by 0 bases, with 7 bases between them. The CDR3 consists of 13 residues. CDR1 is ENHRY and CDR2 is SYGVKD in the germline V gene. The CDR3 DNA reads TGTGCCATCCAGAGAACGAACACCGGGGAGCTGTTTTTT. It translates to CAIQRTNTGELFF.

The genes are TRBV28 and TRBJ1-2; 7 nucleotides line up with TRBD1. CDR3 length: 12 residues. V shed 10 bases, J shed 8 bases, and the junction held 10 bases outside the gene matches. The germline gives CDR1 MDHEN, CDR2 SYDVKM. CDR3 bases: TGTGCCACCACGGGACAGCTCAAAGGCTACACCTTC. This encodes CATTGQLKGYTF.

This clone was observed a few times. The chain has TRBV4-1 and TRBJ2-3; 8 bases align to TRBD1. This CDR3 has 17 residues. The V gene's germline CDR1 is MGHRA and CDR2 YSYEKL. With V trimmed by 0 bases and J by 3 bases, 8 bases remained unmatched. Here the CDR3 reads CASSQDPAQGATDTQYF. CDR3 bases: TGCGCCAGCAGCCAAGATCCGGCTCAGGGGGCAACAGATACGCAGTATTTT.

This chain links TRBV11-2 with TRBJ2-5; TRBD2 is a possible D gene (5 bases). The CDR3 is 13 amino acids. V lost 3 bases, J lost 5 bases, and 10 bases lay in between. From germline, CDR1 is SGHAT and CDR2 FQNNGV. The CDR3 bases are TGTGCCAGCAGCTTTACTAGTTTGGAGACCCAGTACTTC. Translation: CASSFTSLETQYF.

This clone was seen a few times. The chain joins TRBV15 to TRBJ2-5, with D possibly matching TRBD1 (5 bases). V shed 1 base and J shed 0 bases, with 9 bases lying between them. This CDR3 contains 15 residues. Germline V gene sequence: CDR1 LNHNV, CDR2 YYDKDF (reference sequence). The CDR3 sequence: CATSRVKGYQETQYF. CDR3 in DNA: TGTGCCACCAGCAGAGTAAAGGGGTACCAAGAGACCCAGTACTTC.

This clone was counted a few times. The V gene is TRBV30, the J gene TRBJ1-2; 7 bases line up with TRBD1. The CDR3 runs 14 residues. From germline, CDR1 is GTSNPN and CDR2 SVGIG (reference sequence). The trim removed 4 bases at V and 4 bases at J, leaving 9 bases unmatched. The chain's CDR3 is CAWTFDRVAYGYTF. The CDR3 DNA reads TGTGCCTGGACTTTCGACAGGGTGGCCTATGGCTACACCTTC. The complete variable domain, with remaining parts taken from reference TRBV30 and TRBJ1-2, reads SQTIHQWPATLVQPVGSPLSLECTVEGTSNPNLYWYRQAAGRGLQLLFYSVGIGQISSEVPQNLSASRPQDRQFILSSKKLLLSDSGFYLCAWTFDRVAYGYTFGSGTRLTVV.

The rearrangement joins TRBV7-2 to TRBJ2-5; TRBD1 matches at 8 bases. CDR1 is SGHTA and CDR2 is FQGNSA in the germline V gene. Losses at the gene ends were 5 bases for V and 4 bases for J; bases not matched to a gene: 6. This CDR3 comprises 14 residues. The CDR3 sequence: CASSRTGSGETQYF. DNA of the CDR3: TGTGCCAGCAGCCGGACAGGGTCGGGAGAGACCCAGTACTTC.

The V gene is TRBV25-1, the J gene TRBJ2-7; 14 bases fit TRBD2. V dropped 9 bases and J dropped 3; count of bases not matched to a gene: 4. The CDR3 is made up of 14 amino acids. CDR1 and CDR2 (germline): MGHDK, SYGVNS. The DNA for the CDR3 is TGTGCCAGTCGCGGGACTAGCGGGAGCTACGAGCAGTACTTC. This encodes CASRGTSGSYEQYF.

In this sample, this clone turned up many times. This sequence joins TRBV5-1 and TRBJ2-5, with D unresolved. Germline V CDR1 and CDR2: SGHRS, YFSETQ. V lost 6 bases, J lost 3 bases, and 9 bases lay in between. The CDR3 has 12 amino acids. CDR3 in DNA: TGCGCCAGCACCATTGATAAAGAGACCCAGTACTTC. Residues: CASTIDKETQYF.

This clone has only a few counts. V and J are TRBV30 and TRBJ1-5; tentatively, D is TRBD1 (5 bases). V lost 2 bases and J 7 bases, leaving 15 bases between the germline ends. Germline CDR1 is GTSNPN and CDR2 is SVGIG (reference sequence). The CDR3 contains 14 residues. The CDR3 loop reads CAWSPRGRDQPQHF. The CDR3 coding sequence is TGTGCCTGGAGTCCGAGAGGAAGGGACCAGCCCCAGCATTTT. Combining the CDR3 with reference TRBV30 and TRBJ1-5 gives the whole variable domain SQTIHQWPATLVQPVGSPLSLECTVEGTSNPNLYWYRQAAGRGLQLLFYSVGIGQISSEVPQNLSASRPQDRQFILSSKKLLLSDSGFYLCAWSPRGRDQPQHFGDGTRLSIL.

This clone was counted a few times. The CDR3 DNA reads as TGCAGCGTTGAACGGGACTTCAACACTGAAGCTTTCTTT. Translation: CSVERDFNTEAFF. The chain recombines TRBV29-1 with TRBJ1-1; a weak D match, TRBD1 (5 bases). V shed 2 bases and J shed 2 bases, with 9 bases lying between them. Per germline, CDR1 SQVTM and CDR2 ANQGSEA. This CDR3 has 13 residues.

This clone was observed at least ten times. This chain connects TRBV9 to TRBJ2-1; D perhaps matches TRBD2 (6 bases). Trimming removed 3 bases from V and 0 bases from J, with 7 bases in between. CDR3 size: 14 residues. CDR1 and CDR2 from the germline V gene are SGDLS and YYNGEE. DNA for the CDR3: TGTGCCAGCAGCGACGGGAGCTCCTACAATGAGCAGTTCTTC. This codes for CASSDGSSYNEQFF.

A few counts support this clone. As DNA, the CDR3 is TGTGCCAGCAGCCAAGATAACAGGGATTATGGCTACACCTTC. Translation: CASSQDNRDYGYTF. This chain joins TRBV14 and TRBJ1-2; perhaps TRBD1 as D (6 bases). V lost 0 bases to trimming and J lost 5 bases, with 10 bases between them. The CDR3 is 14 residues long. Germline V gives CDR1 SGHDN, CDR2 FVKESK. Together with reference TRBV14 and TRBJ1-2, the CDR3 gives the full variable domain: EAGVTQFPSHSVIEKGQTVTLRCDPISGHDNLYWYRRVMGKEIKFLLHFVKESKQDESGMPNNRFLAERTGGTYSTLKVQPAELEDSGVYFCASSQDNRDYGYTFGSGTRLTVV.

This clone showed up just a few times. The J gene is TRBJ2-7, the V gene TRBV25-1, with TRBD2 as a possible D gene (5 bases). Germline V gene lookup returns CDR1 MGHDK and CDR2 SYGVNS. Trimming cost V 3 bases and J 8 bases, with 14 bases left between them. This CDR3 comprises 13 residues. The CDR3 region has the DNA TGTGCCAGCAGTGACCGGGGATTTTTACAGCAGTACTTC. Its protein product is CASSDRGFLQQYF.

Ten or more counts support this clone. The chain links TRBV30 to TRBJ2-3; TRBD1 matches at 7 bases. After removal of 2 bases from V and 0 bases from J, the junction contained 14 bases not matched to a gene. This CDR3 spans 18 amino acids. CDR1 and CDR2 (germline): GTSNPN, SVGIG (reference sequence). Written as DNA, the CDR3 is TGTGCCTGGAGTTGGGACAGCCTCCCGACGGCTAGCACAGATACGCAGTATTTT. Protein sequence: CAWSWDSLPTASTDTQYF.

The genes are TRBV9 and TRBJ2-2; the D is unclear. This CDR3 is built from 15 residues. CDR1 and CDR2 (germline): SGDLS, YYNGEE. V lost 3 bases and J lost 0, with 9 bases in between. The CDR3 nucleotides are TGTGCCAGCAGCGACCTGGCTGCGAACACCGGGGAGCTGTTTTTT. This gives the protein CASSDLAANTGELFF.

The table lists this clone with many counts. The chain recombines TRBV12-5 with TRBJ2-3; 14 bases are a match to TRBD2. Germline V gene lookup returns CDR1 LGHNT and CDR2 FRNRAP. V dropped 2 bases and J dropped 7; count of bases not matched to a gene: 17. The CDR3 extends over 20 amino acids. The CDR3 nucleotides are TGTGCTAGTGGTTTGAACCTCCTGCCCGTGACTAGCGGGAGGGGGCATACGCAGTATTTT. This encodes CASGLNLLPVTSGRGHTQYF.